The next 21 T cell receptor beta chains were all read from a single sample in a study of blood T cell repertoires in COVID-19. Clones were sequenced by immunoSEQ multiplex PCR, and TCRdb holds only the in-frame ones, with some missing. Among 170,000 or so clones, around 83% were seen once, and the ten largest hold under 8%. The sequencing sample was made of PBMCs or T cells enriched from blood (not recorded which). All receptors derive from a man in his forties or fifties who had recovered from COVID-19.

CDR3 protein: CASSEDRAINQPQHF. CDR3 DNA sequence: TGTGCCAGCAGTGAGGACAGGGCGATCAATCAGCCCCAGCATTTT. The chain links TRBV2 to TRBJ1-5; 8 bases are shared with TRBD1. V lost 3 bases, J lost 3 bases, and 4 bases stayed unmatched. From germline, CDR1 is SNHLY and CDR2 FYNNEI. This CDR3 comprises 15 residues.

The CDR3 sequence: CASSPSYEQYF. The CDR3 nucleotides are TGTGCCAGCAGCCCATCATACGAGCAGTACTTC. The genes are TRBV7-2 and TRBJ2-7; D uncertain. The length of the CDR3 is 11 residues. The germline CDR1 and CDR2 sequences are SGHTA and FQGNSA. The V and J ends lost 5 bases and 4 bases respectively, with 6 bases between them.

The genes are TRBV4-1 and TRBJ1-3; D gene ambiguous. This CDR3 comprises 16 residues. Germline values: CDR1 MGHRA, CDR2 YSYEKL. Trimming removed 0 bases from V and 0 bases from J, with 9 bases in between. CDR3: CASSQDIVDSGNTIYF. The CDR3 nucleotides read TGCGCCAGCAGCCAAGATATAGTTGACTCTGGAAACACCATATATTTT.

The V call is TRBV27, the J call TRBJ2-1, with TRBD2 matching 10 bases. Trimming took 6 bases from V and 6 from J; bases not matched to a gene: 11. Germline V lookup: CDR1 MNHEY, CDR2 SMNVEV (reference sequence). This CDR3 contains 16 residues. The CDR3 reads CASSWVRAGGTNEQFF. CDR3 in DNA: TGTGCCAGCAGCTGGGTTAGAGCGGGGGGGACCAATGAGCAGTTCTTC.

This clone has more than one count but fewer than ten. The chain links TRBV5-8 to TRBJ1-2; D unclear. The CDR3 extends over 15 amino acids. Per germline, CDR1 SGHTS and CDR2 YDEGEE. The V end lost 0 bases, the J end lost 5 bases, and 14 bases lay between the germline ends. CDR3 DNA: TGTGCCAGCAGCTTGGCCTTTCGTGAGGGATATGGCTACACCTTC. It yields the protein CASSLAFREGYGYTF.

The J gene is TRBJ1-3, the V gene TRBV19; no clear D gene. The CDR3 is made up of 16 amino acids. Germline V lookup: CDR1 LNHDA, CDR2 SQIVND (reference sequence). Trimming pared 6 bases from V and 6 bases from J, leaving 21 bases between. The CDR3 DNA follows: TGTGCCAGTAGCCGTACTTCAGCGGAAGGTTTAAACACCATATATTTT. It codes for CASSRTSAEGLNTIYF.

This CDR3 reads CSVAGLQGVGPGELFF. The CDR3 DNA follows: TGCAGCGTTGCGGGGCTGCAGGGGGTGGGACCCGGGGAGCTGTTTTTT. The V and J genes are TRBV29-1 and TRBJ2-2; 7 bases agree with TRBD1. The CDR3 sequence is 16 residues long. Germline CDR1 and CDR2: SQVTM and ANQGSEA. V dropped 4 bases and J dropped 6; count of bases not matched to a gene: 14.

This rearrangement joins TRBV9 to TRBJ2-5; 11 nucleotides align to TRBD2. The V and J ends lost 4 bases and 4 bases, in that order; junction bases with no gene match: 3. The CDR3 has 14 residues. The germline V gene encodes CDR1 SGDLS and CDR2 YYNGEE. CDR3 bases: TGTGCCAGCAGCCCTAGCGGGGGGCCAGAGACCCAGTACTTC. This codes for CASSPSGGPETQYF.

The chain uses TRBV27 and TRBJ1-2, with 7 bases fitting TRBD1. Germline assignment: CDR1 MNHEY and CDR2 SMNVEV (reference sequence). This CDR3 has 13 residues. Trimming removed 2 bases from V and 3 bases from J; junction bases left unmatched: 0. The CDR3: CASSLDRDYGYTF. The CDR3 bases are TGTGCCAGCAGTTTAGACAGGGACTATGGCTACACCTTC.

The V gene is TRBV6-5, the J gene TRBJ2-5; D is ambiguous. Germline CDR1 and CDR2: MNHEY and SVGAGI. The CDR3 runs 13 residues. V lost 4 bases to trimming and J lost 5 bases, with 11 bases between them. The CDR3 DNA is TGTGCCAGCAGTTCTGGTAGTTGGGAGACCCAGTACTTC. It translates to CASSSGSWETQYF.

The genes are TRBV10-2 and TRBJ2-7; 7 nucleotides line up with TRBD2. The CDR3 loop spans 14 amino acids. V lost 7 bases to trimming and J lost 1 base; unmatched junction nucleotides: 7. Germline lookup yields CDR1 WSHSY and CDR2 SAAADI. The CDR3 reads CASTSGGRSYEQYF. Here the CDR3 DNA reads TGCGCCAGCACCTCGGGGGGACGGTCCTACGAGCAGTACTTC.

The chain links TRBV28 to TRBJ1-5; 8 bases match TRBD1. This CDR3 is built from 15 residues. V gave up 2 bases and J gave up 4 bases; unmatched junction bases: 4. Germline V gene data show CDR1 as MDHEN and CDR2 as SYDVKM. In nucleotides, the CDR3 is TGTGCCAGCAGTTTACCACAGGGGGAGAATCAGCCCCAGCATTTT. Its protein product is CASSLPQGENQPQHF.

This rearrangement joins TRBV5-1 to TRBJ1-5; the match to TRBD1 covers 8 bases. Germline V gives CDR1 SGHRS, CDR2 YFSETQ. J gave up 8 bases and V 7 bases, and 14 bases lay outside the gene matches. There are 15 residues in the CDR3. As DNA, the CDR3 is TGCGCCAGCGTTCCGAAGTCGACAGGGGAGGAGCCCCAGCATTTT. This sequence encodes CASVPKSTGEEPQHF.

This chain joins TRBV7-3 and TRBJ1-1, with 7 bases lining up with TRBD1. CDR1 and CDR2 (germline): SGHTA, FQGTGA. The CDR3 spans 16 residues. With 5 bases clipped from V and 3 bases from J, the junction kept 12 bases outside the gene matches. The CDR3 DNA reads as TGTGCCAGCAGCCCTTACCCACAGGGGAGGTACACTGAAGCTTTCTTT. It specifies CASSPYPQGRYTEAFF. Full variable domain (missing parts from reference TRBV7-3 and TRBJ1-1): GAGVSQTPSNKVTEKGKYVELRCDPISGHTALYWYRQSLGQGPEFLIYFQGTGAADDSGLPNDRFFAVRPEGSVSTLKIQRTERGDSAVYLCASSPYPQGRYTEAFFGQGTRLTVV.

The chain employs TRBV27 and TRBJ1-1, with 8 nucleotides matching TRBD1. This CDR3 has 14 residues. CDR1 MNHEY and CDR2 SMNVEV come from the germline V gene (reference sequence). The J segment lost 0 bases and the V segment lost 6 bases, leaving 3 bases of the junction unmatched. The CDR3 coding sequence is TGTGCCAGCAGGTTCAGGGGGCTGAACACTGAAGCTTTCTTT. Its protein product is CASRFRGLNTEAFF.

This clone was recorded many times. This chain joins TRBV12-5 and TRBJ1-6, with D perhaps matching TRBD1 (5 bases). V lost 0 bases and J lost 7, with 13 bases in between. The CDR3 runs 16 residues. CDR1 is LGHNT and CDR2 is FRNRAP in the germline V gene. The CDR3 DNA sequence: TGTGCTAGTGGTTTGGTCCTCGGGGGACTAAATTCACCCCTCCACTTT. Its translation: CASGLVLGGLNSPLHF.

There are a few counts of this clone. CDR3 sequence: CSVGVPSVGTDTQYF. The DNA for the CDR3 is TGCAGCGTTGGGGTCCCTAGCGTAGGCACAGATACGCAGTATTTT. The J gene is TRBJ2-3, the V gene TRBV29-1; D possibly corresponds to TRBD2 (6 bases). The CDR3 runs 15 residues. The V end was cut by 4 bases, the J end by 1 base, with 15 bases between. The germline CDR1 and CDR2 sequences are SQVTM and ANQGSEA.

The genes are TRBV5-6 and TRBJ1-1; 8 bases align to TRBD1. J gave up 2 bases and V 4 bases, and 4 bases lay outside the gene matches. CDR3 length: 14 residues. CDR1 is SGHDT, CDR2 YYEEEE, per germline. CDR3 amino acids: CASSAQGGNTEAFF. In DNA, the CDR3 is TGTGCCAGCAGCGCACAGGGGGGAAACACTGAAGCTTTCTTT.

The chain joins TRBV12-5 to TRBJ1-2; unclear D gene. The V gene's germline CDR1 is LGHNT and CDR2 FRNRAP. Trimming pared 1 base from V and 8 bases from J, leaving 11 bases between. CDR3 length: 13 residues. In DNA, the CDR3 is TGTGCTAGTGGTTTGGCCCTTTCGGGGGGCTACACCTTC. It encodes CASGLALSGGYTF.

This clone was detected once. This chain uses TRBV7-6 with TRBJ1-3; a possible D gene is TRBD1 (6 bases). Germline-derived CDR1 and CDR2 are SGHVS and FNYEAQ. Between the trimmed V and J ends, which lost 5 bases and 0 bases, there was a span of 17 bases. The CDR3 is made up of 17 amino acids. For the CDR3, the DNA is TGTGCCAGCAGCCCCCGACAGGCCTCTGTCTCTGGAAACACCATATATTTT. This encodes CASSPRQASVSGNTIYF. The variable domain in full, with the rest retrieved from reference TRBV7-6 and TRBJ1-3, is GAGVSQSPRYKVTKRGQDVALRCDPISGHVSLYWYRQALGQGPEFLTYFNYEAQQDKSGLPNDRFSAERPEGSISTLTIQRTEQRDSAMYRCASSPRQASVSGNTIYFGEGSWLTVV.

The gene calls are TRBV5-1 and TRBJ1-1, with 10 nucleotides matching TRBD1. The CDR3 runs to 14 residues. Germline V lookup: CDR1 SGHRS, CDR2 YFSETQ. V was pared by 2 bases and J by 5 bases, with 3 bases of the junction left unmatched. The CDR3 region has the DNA TGCGCCAGCAGCTTTGACAGGGGGCTTACTGAAGCTTTCTTT. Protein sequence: CASSFDRGLTEAFF.